This T cell receptor (beta chain) originates from a study of hypomethylating agent response in myelodysplastic syndrome. Study overall: The myelodysplastic syndrome patients comprised about nine men and a couple of women. About five patients were non-responders, while six showed complete response or hematologic improvement.

Libraries were prepared by immunoSEQ multiplex PCR; TCRdb keeps only in-frame clonotypes and omits some of them. There are several thousand clones in the sample; about 85% occur only once, and about 15% lies in the top ten. V dropped 3 bases and J dropped 4 bases, with 4 bases sitting between them. This CDR3 has 12 residues. Germline V gene data show CDR1 as SGHDT and CDR2 as YYEEEE. The clonotype comes from a human donor with myelodysplastic syndrome. Sequenced here: bone marrow, sampled before or after starting hypomethylating agent treatment for myelodysplastic syndrome (not recorded which). V gene TRBV5-6 combines with J gene TRBJ1-4, with D hard to call. CDR3 sequence: CASSWGNEKLFF. In DNA form, the CDR3 reads TGTGCCAGCAGCTGGGGTAATGAAAAACTGTTTTTT.